This TCR beta chain came from a study of vaccination and CD4 T cells after COVID-19. Study in general: Overlapping spike peptides from SARS-CoV-2, HCoV-NL63, HCoV-OC43 and HCoV-229E served to stimulate the cells.

The ends were cut back, 3 bases at V and 2 bases at J, with 11 bases in the middle. CDR3 size: 14 residues. Germline V gene data show CDR1 as LNHDA and CDR2 as SQIVND (reference sequence). CD4+ T cells that had been cultured provided DNA sequenced with the Oncomine TCR Beta short-read assay. TCRdb independently ran MiXCR on the PCR reads; one entry per CDR3 protein. Of about 7,100 distinct CDR3 sequences in the sample, 35% to 45% were seen once. A note on this clonotype: Its antigen is undetermined.

General study points: A median of around 86% of reactive clones, in convalescent patients, became evident only post-vaccination.

Treatment here: approximately 10-day PBMC culture with coronavirus spike peptide pools or control peptides (ViraFEST assay). It was before the COVID-19 pandemic (2011-2018) that the unexposed donor's CD4+ T cells were collected. PBMC cultures, at roughly 2.2 million cells per well, received roughly 10 IU/ml IL-2 and about 9.2 ug/ml peptide pools. After culture for roughly 10 days, isolation of CD4+ T cells was performed by negative selection. The specimen was CD4+ T cells from blood, cultured in vitro. This TCR derives from a human donor in good health. This chain connects TRBV19 to TRBJ2-7; maybe TRBD2 (6 bases). CDR3 loop: CASSISGGTYEQYF. The CDR3 nucleotides read TGTGCCAGTAGTATTAGCGGAGGAACCTACGAGCAGTACTTC.